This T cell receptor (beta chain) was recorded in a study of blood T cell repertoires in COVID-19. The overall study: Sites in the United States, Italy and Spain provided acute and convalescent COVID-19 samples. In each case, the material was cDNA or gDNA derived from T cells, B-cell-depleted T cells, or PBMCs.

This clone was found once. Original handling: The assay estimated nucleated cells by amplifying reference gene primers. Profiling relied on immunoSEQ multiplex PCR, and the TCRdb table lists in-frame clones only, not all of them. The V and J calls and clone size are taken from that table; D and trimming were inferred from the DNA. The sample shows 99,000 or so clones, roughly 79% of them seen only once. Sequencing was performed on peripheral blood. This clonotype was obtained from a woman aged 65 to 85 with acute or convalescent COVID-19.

The CDR3 nucleotides are TGTGCCAGCAGCGGGCCGGGACAGGGATGGGGCGAGCAGTACTTC. It yields the protein CASSGPGQGWGEQYF. The chain combines TRBV5-4 with TRBJ2-7; TRBD1 agrees at 9 bases. The J segment lost 6 bases and the V segment lost 4 bases, leaving 11 bases of the junction unmatched. Per the germline V gene, CDR1 is SGHNT and CDR2 is YYREEE (reference sequence). This CDR3 comprises 15 residues. Using reference TRBV5-4 and TRBJ2-7 for the parts outside the CDR3, the full variable domain is ETGVTQSPTHLIKTRGQQVTLRCSSQSGHNTVSWYQQALGQGPQFIFQYYREEENGRGNFPPRFSGLQFPNYSSELNVNALELDDSALYLCASSGPGQGWGEQYFGPGTRLTVT.